This T cell receptor beta chain was captured by sequencing in a study of blood T cell repertoires in COVID-19. There are 15 residues in the CDR3. Trimming removed 1 base from V and 0 bases from J, with 7 bases in between. Germline CDR1 and CDR2: WNHNN and SYGVQD (reference sequence). This table comes from immunoSEQ multiplex PCR, and its TCRdb copy is limited to in-frame clones, with some not included. The data hold about 210,000 clones, with roughly 86% observed a single time. Sequencing input: peripheral blood. The rearrangement uses TRBV10-1 and TRBJ2-1; maybe TRBD1 (5 bases). This TCR was recovered from a woman aged 50 to 65 with active or convalescent COVID-19. CDR3: CASSELDSSYNEQFF. The CDR3 DNA is TGCGCCAGCAGTGAGTTAGACAGCTCCTACAATGAGCAGTTCTTC.